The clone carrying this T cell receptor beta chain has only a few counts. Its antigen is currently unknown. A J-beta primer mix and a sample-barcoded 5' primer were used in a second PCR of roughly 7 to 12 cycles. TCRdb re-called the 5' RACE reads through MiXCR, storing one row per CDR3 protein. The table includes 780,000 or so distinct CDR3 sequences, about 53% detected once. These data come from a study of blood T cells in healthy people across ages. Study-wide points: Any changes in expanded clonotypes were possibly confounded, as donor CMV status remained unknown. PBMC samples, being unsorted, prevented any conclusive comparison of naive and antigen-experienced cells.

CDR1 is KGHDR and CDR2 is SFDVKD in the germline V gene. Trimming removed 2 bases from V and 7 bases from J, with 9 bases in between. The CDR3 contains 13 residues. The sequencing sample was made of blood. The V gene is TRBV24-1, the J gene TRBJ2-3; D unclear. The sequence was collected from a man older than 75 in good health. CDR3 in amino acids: CATSDYSLHTQYF. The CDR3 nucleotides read TGTGCCACCAGTGATTATAGTCTCCATACGCAGTATTTT.